Each of the 13 T cell receptor beta chains below was sequenced from the same sample in a study of Ad26.COV2.S vaccination and SARS-CoV-2 variants. Treatment indicated: 15 to 20 received Ad26.COV2.S at low or high dose, single or two shots; several received placebo; per-sample allocation not given. Vaccine and placebo recipients were sampled on day 63 after the first injection. TCRdb keeps only in-frame clones here, not all; method: immunoSEQ multiplex PCR. The table shows 430,000 or so clones, with 90% occurring only once. Sample: peripheral blood, taken in a trial of Ad26.COV2.S vaccine versus placebo. Source of these receptors: a person between 18 and 59 years old who received the Ad26.COV2.S COVID-19 vaccine or a placebo.

The genes are TRBV7-7 and TRBJ2-2; D possibly matches TRBD1 or TRBD2 (5 bases each). The V end was cut by 5 bases, the J end by 0 bases, with 13 bases between. This CDR3 is built from 16 residues. The germline gives CDR1 SSHAT, CDR2 FNYEAQ (reference sequence). For the CDR3, the DNA is TGTGCCAGCAGCAGATGGGACGGTTCGAACACCGGGGAGCTGTTTTTT. Protein product: CASSRWDGSNTGELFF.

V is TRBV6-6 and J is TRBJ2-2; no reliable D call. Per the germline V gene, CDR1 is MNHNY and CDR2 is SVGAGI (reference sequence). This CDR3 comprises 14 residues. Trimming removed 5 bases from V and 1 base from J, with 8 bases in between. The CDR3 DNA reads as TGTGCCAGCAGTACCGGAATGAACACCGGGGAGCTGTTTTTT. Encoded protein: CASSTGMNTGELFF.

The chain links TRBV23-1 to TRBJ2-7; D may be TRBD1 (5 bases). TRBV23-1 falls under the ORF class, with uncertain function. V was shortened by 3 bases and J by 3 bases, with 12 bases between the two germline ends. The CDR3 consists of 14 residues. The CDR3 nucleotides are TGCGCCAGCAGTCAGTGGCAGGGCCACTACGAGCAGTACTTC. This sequence encodes CASSQWQGHYEQYF.

The rearrangement uses TRBV5-1 and TRBJ1-5; D not resolved. This CDR3 has 14 amino acids. Trimming pared 0 bases from V and 7 bases from J, leaving 11 bases between. Germline V gene sequence: CDR1 SGHRS, CDR2 YFSETQ. The CDR3 reads CASSLESGGQPQHF. The CDR3 nucleotides are TGCGCCAGCAGCTTGGAGTCAGGCGGGCAGCCCCAGCATTTT.

V usage is TRBV24-1 and J usage is TRBJ1-1, with 10 nucleotides matching TRBD1. The CDR3 runs 15 residues. V shed 4 bases, J shed 3 bases, and the junction held 4 bases outside the gene matches. Germline V gene sequence: CDR1 KGHDR, CDR2 SFDVKD. The CDR3 DNA follows: TGTGCCACCAGTGACCCCGGACAGGGGGACACTGAAGCTTTCTTT. Its translation: CATSDPGQGDTEAFF.

V and J are TRBV21-1 and TRBJ2-5. TRBV21-1 is a documented pseudogene. This CDR3 has 15 amino acids. CDR3 nucleotide sequence: TGTGCCAGCGTAGATGTGGCAGACGCCGAAGAGACCCAGTACTTC. It yields the protein CASVDVADAEETQYF.

The V gene is TRBV7-2, the J gene TRBJ1-2, with D perhaps TRBD1 (5 bases). The CDR3 contains 15 residues. Trimming removed 4 bases from V and 5 bases from J, with 17 bases in between. Germline V lookup: CDR1 SGHTA, CDR2 FQGNSA. Written as DNA, the CDR3 is TGTGCCAGCAGCTACCCAGGGAACCTCGCGTATGGCTACACCTTC. As protein: CASSYPGNLAYGYTF.

The rearrangement uses TRBV12-3 or TRBV12-4 and TRBJ2-5; no clear D gene. This CDR3 region has 11 residues. V lost 6 bases, J lost 3 bases, and 5 bases lay in between. In nucleotides, the CDR3 is TGTGCCAGCAGCCCTAAAGAGACCCAGTACTTC. It yields the protein CASSPKETQYF.

This clone was seen once. The chain is built from TRBV3-1 (or the pseudogene TRBV3-2) and TRBJ2-3; D call uncertain. The CDR3 totals 14 residues. Germline CDR1 and CDR2: LGHDT and YNNKEL (reference sequence). Trimming pared 2 bases from V and 5 bases from J, leaving 11 bases between. Here the CDR3 DNA reads TGTGCCAGCAGCCAACCGAGGAAGGAAGATACGCAGTATTTT. Translated: CASSQPRKEDTQYF.

This clone turned up a few times. The chain carries TRBV7-9 and TRBJ2-1, with TRBD2 as a possible D gene (6 bases). V lost 1 base and J 6 bases, leaving 13 bases between the germline ends. The CDR3 has 15 amino acids. Looked up from germline, CDR1 is SEHNR and CDR2 is FQNEAQ (reference sequence). CDR3 region: CASSLVVRGTNEQFF. For the CDR3, the DNA is TGTGCCAGCAGCTTAGTTGTCCGGGGGACCAATGAGCAGTTCTTC.

This rearrangement joins TRBV6-6 to TRBJ2-1; the match to TRBD2 covers 12 bases. Germline V lookup: CDR1 MNHNY, CDR2 SVGAGI (reference sequence). V dropped 4 bases and J dropped 10; count of bases not matched to a gene: 11. The CDR3 extends over 16 amino acids. Written as DNA, the CDR3 is TGTGCCAGCAGTTCGGGACTAGCGGGCCTTTTCGTAGAGCAGTTCTTC. It specifies CASSSGLAGLFVEQFF.

The chain employs TRBV7-9 and TRBJ1-5; 8 positions match TRBD1. Trimming cost V 1 base and J 0 bases; bases outside gene matches: 2. CDR1 and CDR2 (germline): SEHNR, FQNEAQ (reference sequence). CDR3 length equals 16 residues. The CDR3 DNA is TGTGCCAGCAGCTTAGGGGGACAGGATAGCAATCAGCCCCAGCATTTT. Protein: CASSLGGQDSNQPQHF.

The V call is TRBV5-1, the J call TRBJ2-5; D is possibly TRBD1 or TRBD2 (5 bases each). The V gene's germline CDR1 is SGHRS and CDR2 YFSETQ. Between the trimmed V and J ends, which lost 0 bases and 1 base, there was a span of 10 bases. The CDR3 covers 15 residues. DNA of the CDR3: TGCGCCAGCAGCTTGGCCGTCGGGACCCAAGAGACCCAGTACTTC. Translation gives CASSLAVGTQETQYF.